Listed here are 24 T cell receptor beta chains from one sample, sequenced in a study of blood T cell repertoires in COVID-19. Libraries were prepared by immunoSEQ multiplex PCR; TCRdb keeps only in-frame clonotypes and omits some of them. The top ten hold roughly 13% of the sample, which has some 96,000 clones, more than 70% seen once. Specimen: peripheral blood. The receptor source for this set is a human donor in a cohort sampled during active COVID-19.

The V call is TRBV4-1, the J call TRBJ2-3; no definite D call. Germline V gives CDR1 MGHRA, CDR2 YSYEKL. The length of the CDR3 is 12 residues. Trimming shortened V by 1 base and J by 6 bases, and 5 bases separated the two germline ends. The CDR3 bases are TGCGCCAGCAGCCAAGTTCTTGATACGCAGTATTTT. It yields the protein CASSQVLDTQYF.

This chain's CDR3 is CASSQDRGGPQHF. The CDR3, as DNA: TGTGCCAGCAGCCAGGACAGGGGAGGGCCCCAGCATTTT. The chain employs TRBV6-5 and TRBJ1-5, with 9 bases fitting TRBD1. This CDR3 spans 13 amino acids. V trimming: 6 bases; J trimming: 9 bases; junction bases outside the gene matches: 6. Germline CDR1 MNHEY, CDR2 SVGAGI.

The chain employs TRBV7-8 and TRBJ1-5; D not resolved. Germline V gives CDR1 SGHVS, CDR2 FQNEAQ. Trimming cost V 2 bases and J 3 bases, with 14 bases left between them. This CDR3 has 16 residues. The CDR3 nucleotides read TGTGCCAGCAGCTTACAAGTCTACCAAGACAATCAGCCCCAGCATTTT. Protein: CASSLQVYQDNQPQHF.

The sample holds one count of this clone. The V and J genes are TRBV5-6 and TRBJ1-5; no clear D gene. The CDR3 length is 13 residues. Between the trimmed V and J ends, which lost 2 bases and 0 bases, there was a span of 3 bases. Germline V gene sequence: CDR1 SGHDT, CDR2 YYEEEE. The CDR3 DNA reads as TGTGCCAGCAGCTTATATAGCAATCAGCCCCAGCATTTT. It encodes CASSLYSNQPQHF.

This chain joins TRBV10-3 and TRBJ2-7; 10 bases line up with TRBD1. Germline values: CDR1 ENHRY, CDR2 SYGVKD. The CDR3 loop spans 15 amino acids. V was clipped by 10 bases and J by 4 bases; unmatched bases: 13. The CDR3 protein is CASKNGTGDMYEQYF. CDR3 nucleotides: TGTGCCAGCAAAAACGGGACAGGGGATATGTACGAGCAGTACTTC.

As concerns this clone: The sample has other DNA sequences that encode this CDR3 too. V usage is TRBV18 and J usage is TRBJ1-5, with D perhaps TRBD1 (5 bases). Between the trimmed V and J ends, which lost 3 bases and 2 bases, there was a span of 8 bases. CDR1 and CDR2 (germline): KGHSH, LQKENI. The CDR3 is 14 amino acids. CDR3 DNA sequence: TGTGCCAGCTCACCGCAGGGTGGCAATCAGCCCCAGCATTTT. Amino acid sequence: CASSPQGGNQPQHF.

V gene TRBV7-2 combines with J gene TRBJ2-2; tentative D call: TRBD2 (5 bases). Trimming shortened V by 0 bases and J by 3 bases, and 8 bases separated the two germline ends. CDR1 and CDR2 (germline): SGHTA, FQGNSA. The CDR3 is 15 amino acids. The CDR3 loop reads CASSLATRYTGELFF. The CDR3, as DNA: TGTGCCAGCAGCTTAGCAACTAGATACACCGGGGAGCTGTTTTTT.

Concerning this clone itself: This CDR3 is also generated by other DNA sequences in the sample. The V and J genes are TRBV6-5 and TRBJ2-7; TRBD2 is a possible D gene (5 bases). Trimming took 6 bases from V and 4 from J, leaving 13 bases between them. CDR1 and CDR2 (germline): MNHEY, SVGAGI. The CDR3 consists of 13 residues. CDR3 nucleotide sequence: TGTGCCAGCAGGCCTTTTAGAGGGTACGAGCAGTACTTC. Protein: CASRPFRGYEQYF.

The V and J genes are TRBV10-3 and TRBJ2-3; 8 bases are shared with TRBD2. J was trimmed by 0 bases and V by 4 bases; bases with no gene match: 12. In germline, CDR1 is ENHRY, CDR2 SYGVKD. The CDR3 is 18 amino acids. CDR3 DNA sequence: TGTGCCATCAGTGGCCTGACTGGCGGGGGGTCTAGCACAGATACGCAGTATTTT. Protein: CAISGLTGGGSSTDTQYF.

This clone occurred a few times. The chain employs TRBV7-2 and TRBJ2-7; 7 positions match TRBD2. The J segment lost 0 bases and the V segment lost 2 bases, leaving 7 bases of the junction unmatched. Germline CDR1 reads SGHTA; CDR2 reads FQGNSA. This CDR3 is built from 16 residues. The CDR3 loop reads CASSLSSGGGSYEQYF. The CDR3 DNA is TGTGCCAGCAGCTTAAGCTCTGGCGGGGGCTCCTACGAGCAGTACTTC. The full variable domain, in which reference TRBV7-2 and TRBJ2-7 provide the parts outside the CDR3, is GAGVSQSPSNKVTEKGKDVELRCDPISGHTALYWYRQSLGQGLEFLIYFQGNSAPDKSGLPSDRFSAERTGGSVSTLTIQRTQQEDSAVYLCASSLSSGGGSYEQYFGPGTRLTVT.

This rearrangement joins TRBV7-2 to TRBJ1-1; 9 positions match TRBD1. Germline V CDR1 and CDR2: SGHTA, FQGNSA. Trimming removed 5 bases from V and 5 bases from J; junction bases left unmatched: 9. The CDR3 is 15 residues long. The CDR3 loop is CASSPGGQGRTEAFF. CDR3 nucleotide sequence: TGTGCCAGCAGCCCAGGGGGACAGGGTAGAACTGAAGCTTTCTTT.

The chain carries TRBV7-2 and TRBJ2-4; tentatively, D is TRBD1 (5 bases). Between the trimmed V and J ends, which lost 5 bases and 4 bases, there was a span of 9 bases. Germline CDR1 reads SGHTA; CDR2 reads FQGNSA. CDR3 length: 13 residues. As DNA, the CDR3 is TGTGCCAGCAGCGGCAGGGAAAAAAACATTCAGTACTTC. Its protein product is CASSGREKNIQYF.

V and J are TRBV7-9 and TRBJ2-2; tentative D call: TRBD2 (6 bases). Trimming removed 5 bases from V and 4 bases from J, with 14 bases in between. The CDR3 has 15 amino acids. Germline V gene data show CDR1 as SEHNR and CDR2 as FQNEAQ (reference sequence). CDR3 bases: TGTGCCAGCAGCGGCCGGGACTGGCTCACCGGGGAGCTGTTTTTT. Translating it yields CASSGRDWLTGELFF.

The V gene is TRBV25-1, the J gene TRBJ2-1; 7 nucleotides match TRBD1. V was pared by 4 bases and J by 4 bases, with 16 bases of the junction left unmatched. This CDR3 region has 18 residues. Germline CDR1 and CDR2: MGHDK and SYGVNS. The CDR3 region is CASSAPIGTAEMYNEQFF. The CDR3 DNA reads TGTGCCAGCAGTGCACCGATTGGGACAGCGGAAATGTACAATGAGCAGTTCTTC.

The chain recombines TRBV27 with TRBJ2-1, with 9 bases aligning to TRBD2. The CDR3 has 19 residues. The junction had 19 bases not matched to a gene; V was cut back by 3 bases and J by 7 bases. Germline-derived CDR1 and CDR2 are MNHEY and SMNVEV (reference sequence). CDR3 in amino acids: CASSLAGSWRGGSFNEQFF. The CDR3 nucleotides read TGTGCCAGCAGTTTGGCTGGTTCCTGGCGGGGGGGCAGTTTTAATGAGCAGTTCTTC.

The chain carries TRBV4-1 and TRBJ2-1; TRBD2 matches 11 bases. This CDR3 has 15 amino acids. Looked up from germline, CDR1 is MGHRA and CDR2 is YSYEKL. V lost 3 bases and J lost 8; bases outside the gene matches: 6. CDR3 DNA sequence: TGCGCCAGCAGCCATTTAGCGGGGGGGCCCCATGAGCAGTTCTTC. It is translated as CASSHLAGGPHEQFF.

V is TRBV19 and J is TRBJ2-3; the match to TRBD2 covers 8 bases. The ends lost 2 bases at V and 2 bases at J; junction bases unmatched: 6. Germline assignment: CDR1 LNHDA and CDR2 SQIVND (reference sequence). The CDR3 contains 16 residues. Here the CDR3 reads CASSIKSGRLTDTQYF. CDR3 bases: TGTGCCAGTAGTATAAAAAGCGGGAGACTCACAGATACGCAGTATTTT.

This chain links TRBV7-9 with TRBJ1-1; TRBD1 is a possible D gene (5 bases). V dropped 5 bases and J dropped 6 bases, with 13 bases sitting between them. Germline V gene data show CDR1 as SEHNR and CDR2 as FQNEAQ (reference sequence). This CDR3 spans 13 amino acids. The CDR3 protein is CASSHRGGAEAFF. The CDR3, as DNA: TGTGCCAGCAGCCACCGGGGGGGGGCTGAAGCTTTCTTT.

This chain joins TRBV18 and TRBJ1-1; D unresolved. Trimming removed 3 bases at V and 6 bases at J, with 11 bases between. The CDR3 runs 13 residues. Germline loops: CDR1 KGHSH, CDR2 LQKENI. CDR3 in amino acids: CASSPMSLAEAFF. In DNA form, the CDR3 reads TGTGCCAGCTCACCGATGTCGCTAGCTGAAGCTTTCTTT.

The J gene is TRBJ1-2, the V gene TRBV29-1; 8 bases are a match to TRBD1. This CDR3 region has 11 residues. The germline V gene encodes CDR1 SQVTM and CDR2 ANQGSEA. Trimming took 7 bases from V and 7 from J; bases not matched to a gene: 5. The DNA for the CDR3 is TGCAGCGCCCGGACAGGGAGTGGCTACACCTTC. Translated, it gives CSARTGSGYTF.

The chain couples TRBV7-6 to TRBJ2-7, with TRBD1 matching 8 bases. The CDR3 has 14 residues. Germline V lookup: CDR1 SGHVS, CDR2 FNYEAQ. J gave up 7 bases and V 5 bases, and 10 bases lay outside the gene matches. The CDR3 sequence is CASSTRLGTGEQYF. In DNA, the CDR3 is TGTGCCAGCAGCACGAGACTGGGGACAGGAGAGCAGTACTTC.

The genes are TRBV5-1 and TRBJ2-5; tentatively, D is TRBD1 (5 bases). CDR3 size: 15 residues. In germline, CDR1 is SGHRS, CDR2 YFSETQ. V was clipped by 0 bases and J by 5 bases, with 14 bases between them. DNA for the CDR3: TGCGCCAGCAGCTTGGGCGGCCCAGGGTGGGAGACCCAGTACTTC. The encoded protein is CASSLGGPGWETQYF.

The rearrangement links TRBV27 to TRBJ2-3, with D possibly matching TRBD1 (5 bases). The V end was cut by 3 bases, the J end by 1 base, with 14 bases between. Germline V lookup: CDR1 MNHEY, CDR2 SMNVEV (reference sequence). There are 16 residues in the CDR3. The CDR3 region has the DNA TGTGCCAGCAGTTTTTCAGGGATCTTGGGCACAGATACGCAGTATTTT. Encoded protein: CASSFSGILGTDTQYF.

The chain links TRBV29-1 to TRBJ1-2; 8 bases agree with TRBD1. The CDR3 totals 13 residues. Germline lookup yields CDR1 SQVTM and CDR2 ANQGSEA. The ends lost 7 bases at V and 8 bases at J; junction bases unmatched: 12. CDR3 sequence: CSARLDRDQGYTF. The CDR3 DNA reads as TGCAGCGCCCGCCTGGACAGGGATCAGGGCTACACCTTC.